The 20 T cell receptor beta chains listed next were all sequenced from one sample in a study of molecular identifiers for immune sequencing clone quantification. A single record per CDR3 protein comes from TCRdb applying MiXCR to the PCR reads. In the table there are 490,000 or so distinct CDR3 sequences, about 21% of which are singletons. Specimen: naive CD8+ T cells from blood, with Jurkat cell RNA spiked in. Subset meaning: FACS-sorted CD8+CD4-CCR7+CD45RA+ naive T cells. The receptors were sampled from a human donor in good health. Some libraries in this study had Jurkat cell RNA spiked in.

This clonotype was seen only a few times. The V and J genes are TRBV3-1 and TRBJ2-3, with a possible D match to TRBD1 (5 bases). Deletions cut 3 bases from V and 0 bases from J, with 7 bases between. The CDR3 consists of 14 residues. Germline CDR1 LGHDT, CDR2 YNNKEL (reference sequence). CDR3 amino acids: CASSQGRSTDTQYF. CDR3 bases: TGTGCCAGCAGCCAGGGGCGGAGCACAGATACGCAGTATTTT.

About this clonotype: The CDR3 does not close with the conserved phenylalanine or tryptophan, likely indicating a read error. The V and J genes are TRBV5-8 and TRBJ2-5, with D possibly being TRBD1 (5 bases). The germline V gene has CDR1 SGHTS and CDR2 YDEGEE. CDR3 size: 16 residues. Trimming removed 8 bases at V and 6 bases at J, with 26 bases between. This chain's CDR3 is CARSRTSSAPGKTQYS. The DNA of the CDR3 is TGTGCCAGAAGCAGGACAAGTTCAGCCCCAGGGAAGACCCAGTACTCC.

This clonotype has ten or more counts. The J gene is TRBJ1-2, the V gene TRBV29-1; D unresolved. V was cut by 1 base and J by 6 bases, with 12 bases left in between. This CDR3 is built from 13 residues. Germline assignment: CDR1 SQVTM and CDR2 ANQGSEA. CDR3 nucleotide sequence: TGCAGCGTTGAAGGGCAGATGAGCCATGGCTACACCTTC. As protein: CSVEGQMSHGYTF.

At least ten counts were recorded for this clonotype. This chain links TRBV7-2 with TRBJ2-3; no firm D call. The V gene's germline CDR1 is SGHTA and CDR2 FQGNSA. The V gene lost 3 bases and the J gene lost 0 bases, with 7 bases spanning the gap. The CDR3 extends over 14 amino acids. CDR3 in DNA: TGTGCCAGCAGCTTCCTGTCTAGCACAGATACGCAGTATTTT. It codes for CASSFLSSTDTQYF.

This clonotype was picked up a small number of times. The chain couples TRBV19 to TRBJ2-1, with 8 bases matching TRBD1. The CDR3 runs to 15 residues. Germline V CDR1 and CDR2: LNHDA, SQIVND (reference sequence). V dropped 1 base and J dropped 6; count of bases not matched to a gene: 5. The DNA of the CDR3 is TGTGCCAGTAGTATAGCAGACAGGGGAACCAATGAGCAGTTCTTC. This translates into CASSIADRGTNEQFF.

There are many counts of this clonotype. This chain connects TRBV7-9 to TRBJ2-5, with TRBD1 matching over 7 bases. Looked up from germline, CDR1 is SEHNR and CDR2 is FQNEAQ (reference sequence). V lost 6 bases, J lost 4 bases, and 8 bases stayed unmatched. The CDR3 has 14 residues. CDR3 in amino acids: CASSFPGGGETQYF. In nucleotides, the CDR3 is TGTGCCAGCAGTTTCCCAGGGGGTGGAGAGACCCAGTACTTC.

This clonotype was counted at least ten times. CDR3 DNA sequence: TGTGCCAGCAGCGTGACAGGGGGAATCGGTTCAGATACGCAGTATTTT. Protein: CASSVTGGIGSDTQYF. This rearrangement joins TRBV6-6 to TRBJ2-3; 9 nucleotides agree with TRBD1. Unmatched junction bases numbered 11, after V lost 6 bases and J lost 4 bases. The CDR3 extends over 16 amino acids. The germline gives CDR1 MNHNY, CDR2 SVGAGI (reference sequence).

V gene TRBV20-1 combines with J gene TRBJ2-7, with 7 bases fitting TRBD2. CDR1 is DFQATT, CDR2 SNEGSKA, per germline (reference sequence). J gave up 4 bases and V 6 bases, and 15 bases lay outside the gene matches. The CDR3 has 15 residues. The CDR3 DNA is TGCAGTGCCCTAAGACTAGCCCCGATCGGGTACGAGCAGTACTTC. Translation: CSALRLAPIGYEQYF.

This clonotype was detected ten times or more. This sequence joins TRBV2 and TRBJ2-3, with TRBD2 identical over 9 bases. Germline values: CDR1 SNHLY, CDR2 FYNNEI. With V trimmed by 8 bases and J by 2 bases, 8 bases remained unmatched. The CDR3 extends over 15 amino acids. This CDR3 reads CASGSLAGFTDTQYF. In DNA form, the CDR3 reads TGTGCCAGCGGGTCGCTAGCGGGGTTCACAGATACGCAGTATTTT. Combining the CDR3 with reference TRBV2 and TRBJ2-3 gives the whole variable domain EPEVTQTPSHQVTQMGQEVILRCVPISNHLYFYWYRQILGQKVEFLVSFYNNEISEKSEIFDDQFSVERPDGSNFTLKIRSTKLEDSAMYFCASGSLAGFTDTQYFGPGTRLTVL.

This clonotype was seen ten or more times. This chain connects TRBV13 to TRBJ2-7; 9 bases fit TRBD1. This CDR3 has 13 amino acids. V gave up 5 bases and J gave up 7 bases; unmatched junction bases: 6. Germline-derived CDR1 and CDR2 are PRHDT and FYEKMQ (reference sequence). The chain's CDR3 is CASSPRQGGEQYF. Written as DNA, the CDR3 is TGTGCCAGCAGCCCCAGACAGGGGGGGGAGCAGTACTTC.

The table lists this clonotype with many counts. This chain links TRBV14 with TRBJ1-2, with unresolved D. This CDR3 is 15 amino acids long. Germline CDR1 is SGHDN and CDR2 is FVKESK. V dropped 0 bases and J dropped 4 bases, with 12 bases sitting between them. For the CDR3, the DNA is TGTGCCAGCAGCCAAGAACCCCAGAGGAGCTATGGCTACACCTTC. This encodes CASSQEPQRSYGYTF.

Many counts were recorded for this clonotype. The chain recombines TRBV20-1 with TRBJ2-4, with 9 bases that match TRBD2. Looked up from germline, CDR1 is DFQATT and CDR2 is SNEGSKA (reference sequence). The J segment lost 8 bases and the V segment lost 3 bases, leaving 2 bases of the junction unmatched. The CDR3 extends over 12 amino acids. CDR3 residues: CSASIAGDIQYF. The CDR3 nucleotides read TGCAGTGCTAGTATAGCGGGAGACATTCAGTACTTC.

A note on this clonotype: A much bigger clone sits one base away, suggesting this may be a read error. This chain uses TRBV20-1 with TRBJ2-6; D assignment may be TRBD1 or TRBD2 (5 bases each). Germline values: CDR1 DFQATT, CDR2 SNEGSKA (reference sequence). This CDR3 has 11 residues. CDR3 in DNA: TGCAGTGCTACCGGGGCCAACGTCCTGCCTTTC. Translation gives CSATGANVLPF.

This clonotype was seen at least ten times. The chain has TRBV7-6 and TRBJ2-7; D is undetermined. V shed 2 bases and J shed 7 bases, with 12 bases lying between them. The CDR3 runs 13 residues. Looked up from germline, CDR1 is SGHVS and CDR2 is FNYEAQ. The CDR3 region has the DNA TGTGCCAGCAGCTTATTATCACAATCGGAGCAGTACTTC. Its translation is CASSLLSQSEQYF.

The rearrangement links TRBV7-2 to TRBJ2-7, with 8 bases fitting TRBD2. CDR3 length equals 14 residues. The germline V gene has CDR1 SGHTA and CDR2 FQGNSA. V was pared by 2 bases and J by 7 bases, with 7 bases of the junction left unmatched. For the CDR3, the DNA is TGTGCCAGCAGCTTAATGAGCGGGAGCCAAGAGCAGTACTTC. Translated, it gives CASSLMSGSQEQYF. The full variable domain, with the rest looked up from reference TRBV7-2 and TRBJ2-7, is GAGVSQSPSNKVTEKGKDVELRCDPISGHTALYWYRQSLGQGLEFLIYFQGNSAPDKSGLPSDRFSAERTGGSVSTLTIQRTQQEDSAVYLCASSLMSGSQEQYFGPGTRLTVT.

This clonotype appeared many times. The gene calls are TRBV4-3 and TRBJ1-3, with no clear D. Germline values: CDR1 LGHNA, CDR2 YSLEER. The CDR3 has 16 amino acids. Trimming removed 1 base from V and 0 bases from J, with 10 bases in between. As DNA, the CDR3 is TGCGCCAGCAGCCAAGGCCCGGCCGTCTCTGGAAACACCATATATTTT. This codes for CASSQGPAVSGNTIYF.

A few counts support this clonotype. This chain uses TRBV24-1 with TRBJ2-2; D is undetermined. The CDR3 is 11 residues long. V shed 1 base and J shed 11 bases, with 4 bases lying between them. Looked up from germline, CDR1 is KGHDR and CDR2 is SFDVKD. CDR3 in amino acids: CATSDLSELFF. The CDR3 coding sequence is TGTGCCACCAGTGATTTAAGCGAGCTGTTTTTT.

This clonotype was counted many times. The V and J genes are TRBV5-1 and TRBJ2-3; tentative D call: TRBD1 (6 bases). Trimming cost V 6 bases and J 2 bases, with 19 bases left between them. This CDR3 contains 16 residues. Germline values: CDR1 SGHRS, CDR2 YFSETQ. CDR3 DNA: TGCGCCAGCACCGCAGGGGAGACAGTATCCACAGATACGCAGTATTTT. Amino acids: CASTAGETVSTDTQYF.

This clonotype was detected ten times or more. The gene calls are TRBV7-9 and TRBJ2-7; 11 bases agree with TRBD2. The V gene's germline CDR1 is SEHNR and CDR2 FQNEAQ (reference sequence). Germline trimming cut 4 bases from V and 2 bases from J; bases unmatched to any gene: 16. The CDR3 covers 19 residues. In DNA, the CDR3 is TGTGCCAGCAGCTACTCACCGGGACTAGCGGCGGATATCACCTACGAGCAGTACTTC. Protein product: CASSYSPGLAADITYEQYF.

This clonotype was picked up a small number of times. The chain joins TRBV24-1 to TRBJ1-1; D is unresolved. V was pared by 4 bases and J by 1 base, with 9 bases between. This CDR3 region has 14 residues. The V gene's germline CDR1 is KGHDR and CDR2 SFDVKD. Here the CDR3 DNA reads TGTGCCACCAGTGACCCTGACACGAACACTGAAGCTTTCTTT. Translation: CATSDPDTNTEAFF.